This T cell receptor beta chain was sequenced during a study of T cell repertoires in cytomegalovirus infection. Each CDR3 protein gets one entry after TCRdb re-called the reads with MiXCR. The data contain about 770,000 distinct CDR3 sequences, just under 30% of them singletons. The CDR3 is 13 amino acids. V dropped 3 bases and J dropped 3 bases, with 9 bases sitting between them. CDR1 and CDR2 from the germline V gene are SGDLS and YYNGEE. With regard to this clonotype: Antigen specificity is unknown.

This clonotype originated in a human donor in good health (CMV status not recorded). Some clones in this sample may be carry-over from other donors' samples. The sequencing here drew on cultured CD8+ T cells from PBMCs, taken from culture after CMV antigen stimulation. This chain links TRBV9 with TRBJ2-5; D possibly corresponds to TRBD2 (6 bases). As DNA, the CDR3 is TGTGCCAGCAGCGCGGGGGATAAAGAGACCCAGTACTTC. This encodes CASSAGDKETQYF.